What follows is one T cell receptor beta chain and its context. No antigen is known for it. Germline loops: CDR1 DFQATT, CDR2 SNEGSKA (reference sequence). The CDR3 consists of 13 residues. Trimming removed 1 base from V and 1 base from J, with 7 bases in between. The data derive from a study of T-cell memory formation after mild COVID-19. Study summary: TCR clusters showed largely donor specificity. Study-level findings and limits: Later expanders leaned CD4+, whereas clones that contracted between day 15 and 85 were balanced CD4/CD8.

TCRdb ran MiXCR on the 5' RACE reads and lists one entry per CDR3 protein. The table has about 400,000 distinct CDR3 sequences, around 14% seen once. This receptor was identified in a man aged 18 to 30 who had mild COVID-19 (a few samples of this study predate the infection). Cell type and time point are not known. The V gene is TRBV20-1, the J gene TRBJ1-1, with unresolved D. Input material: PBMCs or a T cell subset sorted from them (not recorded which). CDR3 loop: CSARVPGNTEAFF. CDR3 DNA sequence: TGCAGTGCTAGAGTCCCAGGGAACACTGAAGCTTTCTTT.